Sequencing of this T cell receptor (beta chain) was carried out in a study of cytomegalovirus exposure and HLA in healthy donors. Study as a whole: The 120 million or so unique TCR beta sequences, from roughly 170 million T cells, were found by an earlier analysis. Overall study results and limits: CMV antigen specificity of a few CMV-associated chains was confirmed in vitro. HLA-A and HLA-B allele assignments for most subjects were reportedly predicted accurately using TCR beta sequences.

Worth noting for this clone: What it binds is not known.

Germline V lookup: CDR1 KGHSH, CDR2 LQKENI. V dropped 0 bases and J dropped 8 bases, with 13 bases sitting between them. CDR3 length: 14 residues. The primer mix had 60 Vbeta and 13 Jbeta primers. Authors' analysis steps: About 11 million of 75 million to 85 million unique TCR beta chains were shared, per a later count. Produced via immunoSEQ multiplex PCR; TCRdb's table is partial and in-frame only. V, J and clone size derive from that table, while D and trimming were established from the DNA sequence. Of some 140,000 clones listed, 70% to 80% were seen once; the top ten hold roughly 4%. The chain uses TRBV18 and TRBJ1-2; D might be TRBD1 (5 bases). The sequenced sample consisted of PBMCs. The TCR originated in a woman aged 40 to 50 in good health and CMV-seronegative. CDR3 residues: CASSPPSTGGGYTF. CDR3 sequence (DNA): TGTGCCAGCTCACCACCAAGCACAGGAGGGGGCTACACCTTC.